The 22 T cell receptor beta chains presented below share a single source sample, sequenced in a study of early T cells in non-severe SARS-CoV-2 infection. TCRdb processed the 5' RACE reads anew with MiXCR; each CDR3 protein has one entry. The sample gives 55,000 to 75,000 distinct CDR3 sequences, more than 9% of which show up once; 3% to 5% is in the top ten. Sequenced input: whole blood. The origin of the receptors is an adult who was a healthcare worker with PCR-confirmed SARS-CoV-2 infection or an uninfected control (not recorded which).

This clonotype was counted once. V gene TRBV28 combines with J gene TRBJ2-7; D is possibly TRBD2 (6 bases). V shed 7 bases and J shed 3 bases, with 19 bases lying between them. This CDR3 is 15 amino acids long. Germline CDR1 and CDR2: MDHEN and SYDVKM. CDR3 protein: CASNFLVSGNYEQYF. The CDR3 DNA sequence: TGTGCCAGCAACTTTCTGGTTAGCGGAAACTACGAGCAGTACTTC.

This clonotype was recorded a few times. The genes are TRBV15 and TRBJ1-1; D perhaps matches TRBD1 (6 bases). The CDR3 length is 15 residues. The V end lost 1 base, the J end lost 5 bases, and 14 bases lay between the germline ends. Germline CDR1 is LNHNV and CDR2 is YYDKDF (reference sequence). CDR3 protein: CATSRAMGARTEAFF. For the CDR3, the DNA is TGTGCCACCAGCAGAGCGATGGGGGCAAGAACTGAAGCTTTCTTT.

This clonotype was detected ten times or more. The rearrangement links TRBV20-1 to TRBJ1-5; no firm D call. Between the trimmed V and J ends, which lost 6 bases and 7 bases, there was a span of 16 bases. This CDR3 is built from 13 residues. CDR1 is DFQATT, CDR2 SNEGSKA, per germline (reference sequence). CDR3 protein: CSAAGQAHQPQHF. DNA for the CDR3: TGCAGTGCGGCCGGGCAGGCTCACCAGCCCCAGCATTTT.

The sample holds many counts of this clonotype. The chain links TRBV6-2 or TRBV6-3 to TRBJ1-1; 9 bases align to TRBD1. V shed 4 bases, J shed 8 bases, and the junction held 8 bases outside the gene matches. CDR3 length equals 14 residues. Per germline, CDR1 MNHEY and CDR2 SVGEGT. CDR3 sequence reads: CASSFRQGEREAFF. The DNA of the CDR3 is TGTGCCAGCAGTTTTCGACAGGGGGAAAGAGAAGCTTTCTTT.

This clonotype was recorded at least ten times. The CDR3 DNA follows: TGTGCCAGCAGGGGGAATGGTGGGGCCAACGTCCTGACTTTC. This sequence encodes CASRGNGGANVLTF. The chain recombines TRBV6-5 with TRBJ2-6; no firm D call. From germline, CDR1 is MNHEY and CDR2 SVGAGI. The V and J ends lost 6 bases and 3 bases respectively, with 9 bases between them. The CDR3 sequence is 14 residues long.

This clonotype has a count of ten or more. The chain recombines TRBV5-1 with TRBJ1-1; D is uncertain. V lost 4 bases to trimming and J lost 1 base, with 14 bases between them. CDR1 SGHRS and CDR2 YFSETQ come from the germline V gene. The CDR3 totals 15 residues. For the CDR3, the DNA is TGCGCCAGCAGCCCAGTGATGTTGTCGAACACTGAAGCTTTCTTT. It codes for CASSPVMLSNTEAFF.

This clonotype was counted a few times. CDR3 protein: CASSAAAWDTQYF. The CDR3 DNA sequence: TGTGCCAGCAGTGCCGCGGCCTGGGACACGCAGTATTTT. This chain joins TRBV6-4 and TRBJ2-3; D may match TRBD1 or TRBD2 (5 bases each). Trimming removed 4 bases at V and 9 bases at J, with 14 bases between. The germline V gene encodes CDR1 MRHNA and CDR2 SNTAGT. The CDR3 contains 13 residues.

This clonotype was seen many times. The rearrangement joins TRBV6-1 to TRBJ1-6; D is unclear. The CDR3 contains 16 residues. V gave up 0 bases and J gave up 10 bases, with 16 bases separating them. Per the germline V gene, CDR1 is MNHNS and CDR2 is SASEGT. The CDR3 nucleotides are TGTGCCAGCAGTGAAGCGCTTCGGTTGACCGGCTCACCCCTCCACTTT. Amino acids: CASSEALRLTGSPLHF.

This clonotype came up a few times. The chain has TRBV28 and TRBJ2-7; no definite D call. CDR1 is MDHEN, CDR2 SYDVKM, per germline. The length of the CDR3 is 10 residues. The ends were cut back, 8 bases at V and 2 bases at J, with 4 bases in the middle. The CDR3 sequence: CASGPYEQYF. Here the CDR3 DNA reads TGTGCCAGCGGTCCCTACGAGCAGTACTTC.

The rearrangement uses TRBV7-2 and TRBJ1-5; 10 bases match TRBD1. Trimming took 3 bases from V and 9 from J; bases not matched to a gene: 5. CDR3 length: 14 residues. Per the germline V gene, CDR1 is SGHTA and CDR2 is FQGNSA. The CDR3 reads CASSFRDRGRPQHF. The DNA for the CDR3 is TGTGCCAGCAGCTTCCGGGACAGGGGAAGGCCCCAGCATTTT.

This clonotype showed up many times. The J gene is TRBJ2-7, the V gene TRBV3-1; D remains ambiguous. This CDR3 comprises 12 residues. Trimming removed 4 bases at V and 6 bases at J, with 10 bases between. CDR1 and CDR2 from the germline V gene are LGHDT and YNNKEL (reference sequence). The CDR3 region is CASSPGWAEQYF. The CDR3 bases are TGTGCCAGCAGCCCTGGATGGGCCGAGCAGTACTTC.

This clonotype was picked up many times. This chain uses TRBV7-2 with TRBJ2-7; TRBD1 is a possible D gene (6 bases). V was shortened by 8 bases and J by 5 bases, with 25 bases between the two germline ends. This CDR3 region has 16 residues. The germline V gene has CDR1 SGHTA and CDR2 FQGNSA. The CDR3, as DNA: TGTGCCAGCCGCACCCAAGGGGGACAAGGGGGAAACGAGCAGTACTTC. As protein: CASRTQGGQGGNEQYF.

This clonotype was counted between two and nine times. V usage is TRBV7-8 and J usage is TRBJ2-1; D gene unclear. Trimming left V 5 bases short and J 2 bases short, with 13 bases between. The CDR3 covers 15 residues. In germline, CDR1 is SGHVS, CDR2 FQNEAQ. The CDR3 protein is CASSPRRAAYNEQFF. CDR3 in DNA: TGTGCCAGCAGCCCACGCCGGGCGGCCTACAATGAGCAGTTCTTC.

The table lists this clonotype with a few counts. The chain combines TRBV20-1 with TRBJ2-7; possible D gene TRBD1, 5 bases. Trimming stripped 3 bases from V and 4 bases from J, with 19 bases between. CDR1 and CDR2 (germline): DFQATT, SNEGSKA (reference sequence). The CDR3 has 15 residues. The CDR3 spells CSASNAGQGEYEQYF. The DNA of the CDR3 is TGCAGTGCTAGTAACGCTGGACAAGGTGAATACGAGCAGTACTTC.

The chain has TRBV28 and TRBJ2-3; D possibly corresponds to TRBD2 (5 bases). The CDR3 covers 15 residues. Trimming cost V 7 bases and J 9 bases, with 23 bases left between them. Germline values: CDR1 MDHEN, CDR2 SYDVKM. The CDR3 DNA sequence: TGTGCCAGCAATTCGGAGGAGCCGTACGTTTGGACGCAGTATTTT. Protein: CASNSEEPYVWTQYF.

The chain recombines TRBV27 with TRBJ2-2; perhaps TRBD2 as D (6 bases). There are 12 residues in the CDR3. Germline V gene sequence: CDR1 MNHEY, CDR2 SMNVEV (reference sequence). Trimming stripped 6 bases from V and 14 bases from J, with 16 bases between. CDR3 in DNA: TGTGCCAGCAGAGCTTTGCGGGGTGGTCTGTTTTTT. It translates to CASRALRGGLFF.

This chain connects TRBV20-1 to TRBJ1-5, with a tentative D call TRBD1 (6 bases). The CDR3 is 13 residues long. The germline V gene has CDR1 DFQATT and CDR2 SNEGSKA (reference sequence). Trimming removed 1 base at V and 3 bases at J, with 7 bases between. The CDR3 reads CSARGDINQPQHF. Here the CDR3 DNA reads TGCAGTGCTAGAGGGGACATCAATCAGCCCCAGCATTTT.

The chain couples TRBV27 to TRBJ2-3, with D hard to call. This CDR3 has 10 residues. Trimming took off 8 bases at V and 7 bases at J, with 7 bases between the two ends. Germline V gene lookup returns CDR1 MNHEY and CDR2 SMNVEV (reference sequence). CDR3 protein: CASGDYTQYF. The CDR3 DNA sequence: TGTGCCAGCGGCGACTATACGCAGTATTTT.

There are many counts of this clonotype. CDR3 coding DNA: TGTGCCAGCAGCTCAGCGCGGAGCGAGCGCACCGGGGAGCTGTTTTTT. Translation gives CASSSARSERTGELFF. This sequence joins TRBV7-9 and TRBJ2-2; D is uncertain. The CDR3 length is 16 residues. V shed 4 bases and J shed 4 bases, with 16 bases lying between them. CDR1 and CDR2 (germline): SEHNR, FQNEAQ (reference sequence). The full variable domain, in which reference TRBV7-9 and TRBJ2-2 provide the parts outside the CDR3, is DTGVSQNPRHKITKRGQNVTFRCDPISEHNRLYWYRQTLGQGPEFLTYFQNEAQLEKSRLLSDRFSAERPKGSFSTLEIQRTEQGDSAMYLCASSSARSERTGELFFGEGSRLTVL.

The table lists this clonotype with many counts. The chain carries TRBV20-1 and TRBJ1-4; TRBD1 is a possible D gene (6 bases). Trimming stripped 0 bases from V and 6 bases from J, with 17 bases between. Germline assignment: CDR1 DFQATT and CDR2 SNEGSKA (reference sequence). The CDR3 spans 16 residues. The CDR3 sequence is CSARDTVGGADEKLFF. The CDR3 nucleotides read TGCAGTGCTAGAGATACTGTGGGGGGCGCTGATGAAAAACTGTTTTTT.

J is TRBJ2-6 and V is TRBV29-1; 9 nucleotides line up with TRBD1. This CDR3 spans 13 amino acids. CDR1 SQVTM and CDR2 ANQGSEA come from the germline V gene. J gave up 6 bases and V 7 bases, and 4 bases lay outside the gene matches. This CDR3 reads CSARTGEANVLTF. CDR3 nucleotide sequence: TGCAGCGCTAGGACAGGGGAGGCCAACGTCCTGACTTTC.

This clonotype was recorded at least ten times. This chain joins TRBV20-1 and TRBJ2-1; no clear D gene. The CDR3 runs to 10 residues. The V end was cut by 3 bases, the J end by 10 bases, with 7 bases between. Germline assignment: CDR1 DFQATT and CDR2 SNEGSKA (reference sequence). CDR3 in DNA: TGCAGTGCTAGTGGTCTGGAGCAGTTCTTC. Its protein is CSASGLEQFF.